Following are 5 T cell receptor beta chains from one sample sequenced in a study of T cells in Graves' hyperthyroidism and ophthalmopathy. Amplification yielded TCR beta CDR3 regions, with RNA transcripts as the source. The HTBI set primed first-round TCR CDR3 RT-PCR. TCRdb redid the calling of the multiplex PCR reads with MiXCR, one entry per CDR3 protein. In the table there are about 620,000 distinct CDR3 sequences, about a sixth of which are singletons. Sample: blood. Every receptor here comes from a woman aged 25 to 39 with Graves' hyperthyroidism.

The chain recombines TRBV30 with TRBJ2-6; TRBD1 is a possible D gene (6 bases). The germline V gene encodes CDR1 GTSNPN and CDR2 SVGIG (reference sequence). Trimming left V 8 bases short and J 0 bases short, with 14 bases between. The CDR3 is 15 residues long. This CDR3 is CAVPLRGSGANVLTF. The CDR3 DNA sequence: TGTGCCGTCCCCCTCAGGGGCTCTGGGGCCAACGTCCTGACTTTC.

The gene calls are TRBV30 and TRBJ2-1; TRBD2 agrees at 8 bases. V shed 5 bases, J shed 9 bases, and the junction held 15 bases outside the gene matches. The germline gives CDR1 GTSNPN, CDR2 SVGIG (reference sequence). CDR3 size: 15 residues. This CDR3 reads CAWGPRSGSHTEQFF. The CDR3 nucleotides read TGTGCCTGGGGACCCAGAAGCGGGAGCCACACTGAGCAGTTCTTC. Full variable domain (rest looked up from reference TRBV30 and TRBJ2-1): SQTIHQWPATLVQPVGSPLSLECTVEGTSNPNLYWYRQAAGRGLQLLFYSVGIGQISSEVPQNLSASRPQDRQFILSSKKLLLSDSGFYLCAWGPRSGSHTEQFFGPGTRLTVL.

This clonotype has just a few counts. CDR3 DNA sequence: TGTGCCAGCAGTCGACCCGGGACAGCCGAAGCTTTCTTT. Its translation is CASSRPGTAEAFF. This sequence joins TRBV6-1 and TRBJ1-1; TRBD1 matches at 7 bases. V shed 5 bases, J shed 8 bases, and the junction held 8 bases outside the gene matches. Per germline, CDR1 MNHNS and CDR2 SASEGT. The length of the CDR3 is 13 residues.

The sample holds a few counts of this clonotype. J is TRBJ2-5 and V is TRBV20-1; D may be TRBD1 or TRBD2 (6 bases each). The length of the CDR3 is 17 residues. Between the trimmed V and J ends, which lost 2 bases and 4 bases, there was a span of 23 bases. Germline lookup yields CDR1 DFQATT and CDR2 SNEGSKA (reference sequence). CDR3 DNA sequence: TGCAGTGCTAGACTCTTTTTGGATAGGGGGGATCCAGAGACCCAGTACTTC. It codes for CSARLFLDRGDPETQYF.

This clonotype was detected ten times or more. The chain links TRBV28 to TRBJ1-5; 8 bases are a match to TRBD1. V was clipped by 6 bases and J by 6 bases; unmatched bases: 7. The CDR3 is made up of 14 amino acids. Germline assignment: CDR1 MDHEN and CDR2 SYDVKM. CDR3 sequence reads: CASRNDRGRQPQHF. In nucleotides, the CDR3 is TGTGCCAGCAGAAACGACAGGGGACGTCAGCCCCAGCATTTT.